This passage covers 14 T cell receptor beta chains from one sample sequenced in a study of CD8+ T cells in alopecia areata. Cutaneous lymph nodes were pooled and cells sorted by CD4, CD8alpha, NKG2D, NKG2ACE and more. cDNA reverse transcribed from extracted RNA served as the sequencing template. Libraries were prepared by immunoSEQ multiplex PCR; TCRdb keeps only in-frame clonotypes and omits some of them. The record shows about 270,000 clones for this sample, with no singletons present. The sample was CD4+ T cells sorted from a lymph node. The receptors were sampled from a C3H/HeJ mouse with alopecia areata. MHC haplotype: H2-k.

This clone has only a few counts. Gene names are the mouse ones. The CDR3: CASSPGTDTEVFF. CDR3 DNA, as far as it was read: TGTGCCAGCAGTCCCGGGACAGACACA. The genes are TRBV13-3 and TRBJ1-1, with TRBD1 matching 7 bases. Coverage ceases 4 residues before the CDR3 finishes, and the germline J gene fills in the end. V shed 4 bases and J 3 bases; nucleotides not matched to a gene: 3. Germline V gene sequence: CDR1 NNHDY, CDR2 SYVADS. The CDR3 consists of 13 residues.

As regards this clone: Gene and germline names: mouse. The read stops 4 residues short of the end of the CDR3; the missing end is completed from the germline J gene. The V gene is TRBV19, the J gene TRBJ1-1; 8 bases are shared with TRBD1. The J segment lost 4 bases and the V segment lost 3 bases, leaving 8 bases of the junction unmatched. CDR1 and CDR2 from the germline V gene are FNHDT and SITEND (reference sequence). The CDR3 contains 15 residues. CDR3 bases read: TGTGCCAGCAGTAGGCAGGGGGCGCGAGGCACA. Translating it yields CASSRQGARGT. From start to end, the CDR3 is CASSRQGARGTEVFF.

Only a few counts were recorded for this clone. The germline and genes are mouse ones. The CDR3 goes on 4 residues after the read ends, and that part is filled in from the germline J gene. The chain uses TRBV12-2 and TRBJ1-2, with D possibly TRBD1 on 6 matching bases. Trimming removed 0 bases from V and 0 bases from J, with 10 bases in between. The V gene's germline CDR1 is SGHLS and CDR2 HYDKME. There are 15 residues in the CDR3. Here the CDR3 reads CASSLGGTTNSDYTF. The DNA read from the CDR3 is TGTGCCAGCTCTCTCGGAGGGACAACAAACTCC.

This clone was counted between two and nine times. Each gene name is a mouse one. The read stops 4 residues short of the end of the CDR3; the missing end is completed from the germline J gene. This chain uses TRBV13-1 with TRBJ2-3, with 8 bases matching TRBD2. The trim removed 5 bases at V and 0 bases at J, leaving 5 bases unmatched. This CDR3 has 15 amino acids. Germline CDR1 NSHNY, CDR2 SYGAGN. The CDR3 sequence is CASRNWGTSAETLYF. CDR3 bases read: TGTGCCAGCAGAAACTGGGGGACTAGTGCAGAA.

On this clone itself: Gene labels here are mouse ones. The CDR3 extends 3 residues past the end of the read, so its final part is completed from the germline J gene. V gene TRBV19 combines with J gene TRBJ1-6, with D perhaps TRBD1 (5 bases). TRBJ1-6 is placed among ORFs of uncertain function. The V end was cut by 2 bases, the J end by 3 bases, with 9 bases between. Germline-derived CDR1 and CDR2 are FNHDT and SITEND (reference sequence). This CDR3 contains 15 residues. CDR3: CASSIHDSYNSPLYF. Partial CDR3 DNA: TGTGCCAGCAGTATTCATGACAGCTATAATTCGCCC.

Remarks on this clone: The germline and genes are mouse ones. Read coverage stops 4 residues before the CDR3 terminus; the germline J gene supplies the remainder. The chain carries TRBV13-1 and TRBJ2-1, with 10 bases identical to TRBD2. The CDR3 runs to 14 residues. The junction had 4 bases not matched to a gene; V was cut back by 4 bases and J by 6 bases. CDR1 NSHNY and CDR2 SYGAGN come from the germline V gene. CDR3 DNA, as far as it was read: TGTGCCAGCAGTCCCTGGACTGGGGGTGCT. It specifies CASSPWTGGA. The whole CDR3 sequence is CASSPWTGGAEQFF.

This clone was found a few times. Genes here carry mouse names. Coverage ceases 4 residues before the CDR3 finishes, and the germline J gene fills in the end. The sample has other DNA sequences that encode this CDR3 too. The chain uses TRBV31 and TRBJ2-3, with D possibly matching TRBD1 (6 bases). This CDR3 region has 15 residues. Between the trimmed V and J ends, which lost 1 base and 0 bases, there was a span of 11 bases. Looked up from germline, CDR1 is GKSSPN and CDR2 is SITVG. CDR3 sequence reads: CAWSPGQNSAETLYF. Incomplete CDR3 DNA: TGTGCCTGGAGTCCCGGACAGAATAGTGCAGAA.

This clone has only a few counts. Mouse names are used for the genes. The CDR3 end falls 4 residues outside the read, so it is completed with the germline J gene. The sample has other DNA sequences that encode this CDR3 too. This chain links TRBV17 with TRBJ2-7; TRBD1 agrees at 7 bases. The CDR3 totals 12 residues. Germline assignment: CDR1 MNHDT and CDR2 YYDKIL. The CDR3 bases that were read are TGTGCTAGCAGTGGGGACAGTTAT. Translating gives CASSGDSY. The full-length CDR3 reads as CASSGDSYEQYF. Full variable domain (rest looked up from reference TRBV17 and TRBJ2-7): DTTVKQNPRYKLARVGKPVNLICSQTMNHDTMYWYQKKPNQAPKLLLFYYDKILNREADTFEKFQSSRPNNSFCSLYIGSAGLEYSAMYLCASSGDSYEQYFGPGTRLTVL.

The sample holds a few counts of this clone. Gene names refer to mouse genes. The read ends 4 residues early relative to the CDR3; the germline J gene fills the gap. The genes are TRBV13-1 and TRBJ2-4; the match to TRBD2 covers 11 bases. The V gene's germline CDR1 is NSHNY and CDR2 SYGAGN. J was trimmed by 0 bases and V by 1 base; bases with no gene match: 4. The CDR3 runs 17 residues. This CDR3 reads CASSDQDWGGSQNTLYF. The covered CDR3 bases are TGTGCCAGCAGTGATCAAGACTGGGGGGGGAGTCAAAAC.

This clone was recorded many times. Mouse names are used for the genes. From the germline J gene comes the end of the CDR3, since the read stops 4 residues before it. This chain joins TRBV17 and TRBJ2-5; TRBD1 aligns across 7 bases. The CDR3 spans 16 residues. V lost 1 base and J lost 2; bases outside the gene matches: 6. Germline loops: CDR1 MNHDT, CDR2 YYDKIL. The sequenced part of the CDR3 DNA is TGTGCTAGCAGTAGAGGTCCCGGGACAGTCCAAGAC. It is translated as CASSRGPGTVQD. The full-length CDR3 reads as CASSRGPGTVQDTQYF.

Notes on this clone: The gene symbols are mouse symbols. The CDR3 goes on 4 residues after the read ends, and that part is filled in from the germline J gene. The same CDR3 can be traced to other DNA sequences in this sample. The rearrangement joins TRBV19 to TRBJ2-7, with 10 positions matching TRBD2. The J segment lost 3 bases and the V segment lost 2 bases, leaving 2 bases of the junction unmatched. CDR1 and CDR2 (germline): FNHDT, SITEND (reference sequence). The CDR3 covers 14 residues. CDR3 bases read: TGTGCCAGCAGTATTACTGGGGGGGTCTAT. It is translated as CASSITGGVY. The complete CDR3 protein is CASSITGGVYEQYF.

Note on this clone: Germline and genes: mouse. The CDR3 end falls 4 residues outside the read, so it is completed with the germline J gene. This sequence joins TRBV13-2 and TRBJ2-5, with D tentatively TRBD1 (5 bases). Germline V gene lookup returns CDR1 NNHNN and CDR2 SYGAGS (reference sequence). This CDR3 region has 15 residues. Trimming cost V 1 base and J 2 bases, with 11 bases left between them. CDR3: CASGDRQRGQDTQYF. The sequenced part of the CDR3 DNA is TGTGCCAGCGGTGATAGGCAGAGGGGCCAAGAC.

This clone showed up just a few times. Gene names and germline refer to mouse. With the read ending 4 residues before the CDR3 end, the germline J gene is used to fill in that end. V usage is TRBV17 and J usage is TRBJ1-1; D ambiguous. The germline V gene has CDR1 MNHDT and CDR2 YYDKIL. The CDR3 covers 11 residues. V dropped 6 bases and J dropped 1 base, with 3 bases sitting between them. CDR3 DNA, as far as it was read: TGTGCTAGCAGAAGAAACACA. Translated, it gives CASRRNT. The full-length CDR3 reads as CASRRNTEVFF.

As concerns this clone: Each gene name is a mouse one. The read falls 4 residues short of the CDR3 end, and the missing part is taken from the germline J gene. The chain couples TRBV31 to TRBJ1-2; D call uncertain. In germline, CDR1 is GKSSPN, CDR2 SITVG. Deletions cut 4 bases from V and 4 bases from J, with 4 bases between. This CDR3 comprises 10 residues. CDR3 DNA, as far as it was read: TGTGCCTGGAAAGGCTCC. It encodes CAWKGS. The CDR3, in full, reads CAWKGSDYTF.